The text below deals with one T cell receptor (beta chain). Its antigen is unknown. This specimen belongs to a study of T cell responses to AZD1222 COVID-19 vaccine. Method: immunoSEQ multiplex PCR; TCRdb's copy keeps in-frame clones and lacks some. The table has some 200,000 clones, approximately 90% seen once. With 5 bases removed from V and 6 bases from J, the gap between germline ends came to 19 bases. The CDR3 covers 15 residues. CDR1 is SGDLS and CDR2 is YYNGEE in the germline V gene. General study findings and limits: Repertoires were sampled only after the peak T cell response.

V and J are TRBV9 and TRBJ2-3; D gene unclear. This clonotype was obtained from an adult who received the AZD1222 COVID-19 vaccine. The sample in question was peripheral blood, obtained 28 days after the second AZD1222 dose. CDR3 in amino acids: CASSVGSIASDTQYF. In DNA, the CDR3 is TGTGCCAGCAGTGTCGGTTCTATAGCATCTGATACGCAGTATTTT.